Listed here are 8 T cell receptor beta chains from one sample, sequenced in a study of response to subunit inactivated influenza vaccine. TCRdb ran MiXCR on the RT-PCR reads and lists one entry per CDR3 protein. The sample holds hundreds of thousands of distinct CDR3 sequences, approximately 7.7% seen once. The material was PBMCs from blood, obtained roughly 24 months after vaccination. These receptors originate from a man between 50 and 69 years old who received an inactivated influenza vaccine.

Notes on this clonotype: A much larger clonotype is one base distant, so this may be a read error. The V and J genes are TRBV29-1 and TRBJ2-3; tentatively, D is TRBD2 (7 bases). Trimming stripped 5 bases from V and 2 bases from J, with 14 bases between. CDR1 and CDR2 from the germline V gene are SQVTM and ANQGSEA. This CDR3 spans 14 amino acids. The CDR3 spells CSVRRGGTTDTQYF. DNA for the CDR3: TGCAGCGTTAGAAGGGGGGGGACCACAGATACGCAGTATTTT.

In this sample, this clonotype turned up a few times. This sequence joins TRBV7-2 and TRBJ1-2; TRBD1 matches at 10 bases. Germline-derived CDR1 and CDR2 are SGHTA and FQGNSA. V shed 7 bases and J 0 bases; nucleotides not matched to a gene: 2. The CDR3 loop spans 14 amino acids. CDR3 bases: TGTGCCAGCAACGACAGGGGGCCTAACTATGGCTACACCTTC. This gives the protein CASNDRGPNYGYTF.

The V gene is TRBV12-3 or TRBV12-4, the J gene TRBJ2-5; D unresolved. The CDR3 length is 14 residues. The V and J ends lost 4 bases and 1 base respectively, with 10 bases between them. DNA for the CDR3: TGTGCCAGCAGTTCCCGCCCTATCCAAGAGACCCAGTACTTC. This translates into CASSSRPIQETQYF.

This clonotype has ten or more counts. The chain employs TRBV28 and TRBJ2-5, with 7 bases aligning to TRBD1. The length of the CDR3 is 15 residues. The V gene's germline CDR1 is MDHEN and CDR2 SYDVKM. V lost 6 bases and J lost 3; bases outside the gene matches: 10. CDR3 DNA sequence: TGTGCCAGCAGAGGTGACGGGACAGCCAAAGAGACCCAGTACTTC. Residues: CASRGDGTAKETQYF.

This chain uses TRBV28 with TRBJ1-1; a weak D match, TRBD1 (6 bases). V was pared by 5 bases and J by 5 bases, with 21 bases between. The CDR3 is 16 residues long. From germline, CDR1 is MDHEN and CDR2 SYDVKM. The CDR3 spells CASSTWGGPPGTEAFF. In DNA, the CDR3 is TGTGCCAGCAGTACCTGGGGGGGCCCGCCGGGGACTGAAGCTTTCTTT.

The genes are TRBV7-8 and TRBJ1-5, with D unresolved. The V end lost 1 base, the J end lost 3 bases, and 13 bases lay between the germline ends. Germline values: CDR1 SGHVS, CDR2 FQNEAQ. This CDR3 is 16 amino acids long. The CDR3 spells CASSLVLRSLNQPQHF. The CDR3 nucleotides are TGTGCCAGCAGCTTAGTTCTTAGGTCTCTCAATCAGCCCCAGCATTTT. Drawing the rest from reference TRBV7-8 and TRBJ1-5, the complete variable domain is GAGVSQSPRYKVAKRGQDVALRCDPISGHVSLFWYQQALGQGPEFLTYFQNEAQLDKSGLPSDRFFAERPEGSVSTLKIQRTQQEDSAVYLCASSLVLRSLNQPQHFGDGTRLSIL.

This clonotype was detected many times. V usage is TRBV12-3 or TRBV12-4 and J usage is TRBJ1-2, with D possibly matching TRBD1 (6 bases). The CDR3 has 13 residues. The V end lost 6 bases, the J end lost 1 base, and 9 bases lay between the germline ends. CDR3 DNA: TGTGCCAGCAGGAGGGGGGTTAACTATGGCTACACCTTC. Its protein is CASRRGVNYGYTF.

This clonotype showed up just a few times. This chain uses TRBV4-3 with TRBJ1-2; D is unresolved. The germline V and J ends were trimmed by 4 bases and 0 bases, with 12 bases remaining between them. This CDR3 has 15 residues. Germline-derived CDR1 and CDR2 are LGHNA and YSLEER. The CDR3 loop is CASSPSTGSNYGYTF. CDR3 nucleotides: TGCGCCAGCAGCCCAAGCACGGGCTCTAACTATGGCTACACCTTC.